The 14 T cell receptor beta chains below were found in one sample sequenced in a study of blood T cell repertoires in COVID-19. Measured with immunoSEQ multiplex PCR; TCRdb has only the in-frame clones, and not every one. The sample holds around 86,000 clones, roughly 84% seen once. Sample: peripheral blood. Every receptor here comes from a human donor in a cohort sampled during active COVID-19.

The chain is built from TRBV7-9 and TRBJ1-1; D not resolved. V lost 6 bases, J lost 3 bases, and 8 bases lay in between. CDR3 length equals 12 residues. In germline, CDR1 is SEHNR, CDR2 FQNEAQ (reference sequence). DNA of the CDR3: TGTGCCAGCAGTCCAGGTTACACTGAAGCTTTCTTT. This gives the protein CASSPGYTEAFF. The whole variable domain, filled in from reference TRBV7-9 and TRBJ1-1, reads DTGVSQNPRHKITKRGQNVTFRCDPISEHNRLYWYRQTLGQGPEFLTYFQNEAQLEKSRLLSDRFSAERPKGSFSTLEIQRTEQGDSAMYLCASSPGYTEAFFGQGTRLTVV.

The V gene is TRBV6-5, the J gene TRBJ1-1; weak D call: TRBD1 (6 bases). V gave up 8 bases and J gave up 0 bases, with 10 bases separating them. The CDR3 runs to 13 residues. Germline CDR1 reads MNHEY; CDR2 reads SVGAGI. Here the CDR3 reads CASRGQLNTEAFF. CDR3 bases: TGTGCCAGCCGCGGACAGTTGAACACTGAAGCTTTCTTT.

This clone was seen once. The chain has TRBV19 and TRBJ2-3; the match to TRBD1 covers 9 bases. The V gene end was trimmed by 7 bases and the J gene end by 1 base; junction bases not matched to a gene: 9. The CDR3 is 16 residues long. Germline assignment: CDR1 LNHDA and CDR2 SQIVND (reference sequence). Written as DNA, the CDR3 is TGTGCCAGTATTGGGACAGGGTTTGAAGGCACAGATACGCAGTATTTT. Translated, it gives CASIGTGFEGTDTQYF.

This clone was picked up a small number of times. The chain combines TRBV2 with TRBJ1-5; 8 bases are shared with TRBD1. The germline CDR1 and CDR2 sequences are SNHLY and FYNNEI. Trimming at V came to 5 bases and at J to 7 bases, leaving 7 bases not matched to a gene. The CDR3 is 14 amino acids. The CDR3 here is CASSSAGGRQPQHF. The CDR3, as DNA: TGTGCCAGCAGTTCCGCAGGGGGCCGACAGCCCCAGCATTTT.

V gene TRBV24-1 combines with J gene TRBJ2-1, with a possible D match to TRBD2 (6 bases). Trimming shortened V by 9 bases and J by 2 bases, and 19 bases separated the two germline ends. This CDR3 has 16 amino acids. Germline V lookup: CDR1 KGHDR, CDR2 SFDVKD. CDR3 sequence (DNA): TGTGCCACCTTGGGACTGGCTATACGGACCTACAATGAGCAGTTCTTC. Encoded protein: CATLGLAIRTYNEQFF.

V is TRBV9 and J is TRBJ2-3; 9 nucleotides agree with TRBD2. After removal of 0 bases from V and 2 bases from J, the junction contained 7 bases not matched to a gene. CDR3 length: 17 residues. Germline CDR1 and CDR2: SGDLS and YYNGEE. CDR3 DNA: TGTGCCAGCAGCGTAGTCCCTAGCGGGGCCTTCACAGATACGCAGTATTTT. Amino acids: CASSVVPSGAFTDTQYF.

The chain employs TRBV13 and TRBJ2-3, with D uncertain. CDR1 is PRHDT, CDR2 FYEKMQ, per germline (reference sequence). Trimming pared 2 bases from V and 6 bases from J, leaving 12 bases between. The CDR3 runs to 14 residues. CDR3 sequence reads: CASSLYSPSDTQYF. The CDR3, as DNA: TGTGCCAGCAGCTTATACAGCCCCTCCGATACGCAGTATTTT.

The chain joins TRBV7-2 to TRBJ1-1, with 7 positions matching TRBD1. Germline V CDR1 and CDR2: SGHTA, FQGNSA. The CDR3 has 15 amino acids. V lost 5 bases and J lost 3; bases outside the gene matches: 9. CDR3 DNA: TGTGCCAGCAGCCCACAGGGGATGAGAGACACTGAAGCTTTCTTT. Translation gives CASSPQGMRDTEAFF.

This CDR3 is CAWSGARGPGELFF. The CDR3 DNA is TGTGCCTGGAGTGGGGCGCGGGGCCCCGGGGAGCTGTTTTTT. The rearrangement joins TRBV30 to TRBJ2-2, with a tentative D call TRBD2 (6 bases). Germline CDR1 is GTSNPN and CDR2 is SVGIG (reference sequence). This CDR3 region has 14 residues. The germline V and J ends were trimmed by 1 base and 6 bases, with 12 bases remaining between them. The whole variable domain, remainder taken from reference TRBV30 and TRBJ2-2, is SQTIHQWPATLVQPVGSPLSLECTVEGTSNPNLYWYRQAAGRGLQLLFYSVGIGQISSEVPQNLSASRPQDRQFILSSKKLLLSDSGFYLCAWSGARGPGELFFGEGSRLTVL.

The chain is built from TRBV12-3 or TRBV12-4 and TRBJ2-4; 9 bases are a match to TRBD2. V shed 5 bases and J 15 bases; nucleotides not matched to a gene: 5. The CDR3 length is 11 residues. This chain's CDR3 is CASSTGTSPYF. CDR3 nucleotide sequence: TGTGCCAGCAGTACCGGGACTAGCCCGTACTTC.

This clone was recorded a few times. V is TRBV11-2 and J is TRBJ1-4; D call uncertain. Germline CDR1 is SGHAT and CDR2 is FQNNGV. The CDR3 has 13 residues. The V end was cut by 4 bases, the J end by 7 bases, with 10 bases between. CDR3 DNA sequence: TGTGCCAGCAGCTCCCCCTTGCGTGAAAAACTGTTTTTT. It translates to CASSSPLREKLFF.

CDR3 protein: CASSIGAGGGRETQYF. CDR3 bases: TGTGCCAGTAGTATAGGAGCGGGAGGTGGTAGAGAGACCCAGTACTTC. This chain links TRBV19 with TRBJ2-5; 9 nucleotides match TRBD2. This CDR3 is built from 16 residues. CDR1 is LNHDA and CDR2 is SQIVND in the germline V gene (reference sequence). Germline trimming cut 1 base from V and 4 bases from J; bases unmatched to any gene: 7.

The chain uses TRBV2 and TRBJ1-1, with a tentative D call TRBD1 (6 bases). CDR1 and CDR2 (germline): SNHLY, FYNNEI. The CDR3 is 13 amino acids. Deletions cut 6 bases from V and 5 bases from J, with 13 bases between. The CDR3, as DNA: TGTGCCAGCAGGCTGGACAGAGGGACTGAAGCTTTCTTT. Translating it yields CASRLDRGTEAFF.

The genes are TRBV12-3 or TRBV12-4 and TRBJ2-5; D remains unclear. Trimming shortened V by 5 bases and J by 9 bases, and 10 bases separated the two germline ends. This CDR3 is built from 11 residues. CDR3 in amino acids: CASSRVEAQYF. CDR3 nucleotide sequence: TGTGCCAGCAGTAGAGTTGAGGCCCAGTACTTC.